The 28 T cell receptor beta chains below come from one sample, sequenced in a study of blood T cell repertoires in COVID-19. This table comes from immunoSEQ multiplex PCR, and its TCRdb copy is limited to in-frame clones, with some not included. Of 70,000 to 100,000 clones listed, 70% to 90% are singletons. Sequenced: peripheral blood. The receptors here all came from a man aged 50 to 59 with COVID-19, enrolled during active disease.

CDR3 protein: CASSLTQGVGYTF. The CDR3, as DNA: TGTGCCAGCAGCTTAACGCAGGGGGTCGGCTACACCTTC. This chain links TRBV7-3 with TRBJ1-2, with 7 bases lining up with TRBD1. The J segment lost 8 bases and the V segment lost 0 bases, leaving 3 bases of the junction unmatched. This CDR3 has 13 amino acids. Germline V gene sequence: CDR1 SGHTA, CDR2 FQGTGA.

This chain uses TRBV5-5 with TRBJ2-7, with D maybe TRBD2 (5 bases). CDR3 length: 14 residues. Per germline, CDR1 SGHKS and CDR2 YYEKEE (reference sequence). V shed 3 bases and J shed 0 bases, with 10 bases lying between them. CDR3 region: CASSSPGTSYEQYF. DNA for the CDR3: TGTGCCAGCAGCTCACCGGGAACCTCCTACGAGCAGTACTTC.

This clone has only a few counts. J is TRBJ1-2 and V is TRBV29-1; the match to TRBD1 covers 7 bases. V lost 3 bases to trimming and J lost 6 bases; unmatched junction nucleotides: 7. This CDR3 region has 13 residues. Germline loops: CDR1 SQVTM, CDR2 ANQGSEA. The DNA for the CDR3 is TGCAGCGTTGAGAGGACAGGCGGGAATGGCTACACCTTC. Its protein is CSVERTGGNGYTF.

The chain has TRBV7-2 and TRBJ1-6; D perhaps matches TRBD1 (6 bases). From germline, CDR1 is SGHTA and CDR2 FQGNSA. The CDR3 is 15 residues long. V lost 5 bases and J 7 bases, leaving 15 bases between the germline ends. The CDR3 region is CASSNRGAMNSPLHF. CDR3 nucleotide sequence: TGTGCCAGCAGCAACCGGGGGGCTATGAATTCACCCCTCCACTTT.

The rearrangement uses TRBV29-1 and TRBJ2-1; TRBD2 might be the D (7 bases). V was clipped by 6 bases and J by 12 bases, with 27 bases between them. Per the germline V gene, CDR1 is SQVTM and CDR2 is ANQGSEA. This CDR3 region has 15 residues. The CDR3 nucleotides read TGCAGCGTCCAATCGGGGGGCTCTAAGTCTCTTCCGCAGTTCTTC. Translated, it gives CSVQSGGSKSLPQFF.

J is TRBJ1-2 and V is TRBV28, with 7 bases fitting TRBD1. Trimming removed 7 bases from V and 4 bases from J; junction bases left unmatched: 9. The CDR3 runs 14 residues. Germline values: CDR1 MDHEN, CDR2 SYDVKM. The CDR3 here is CASTPGQPFYGYTF. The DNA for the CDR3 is TGTGCCAGCACCCCGGGACAGCCTTTCTATGGCTACACCTTC.

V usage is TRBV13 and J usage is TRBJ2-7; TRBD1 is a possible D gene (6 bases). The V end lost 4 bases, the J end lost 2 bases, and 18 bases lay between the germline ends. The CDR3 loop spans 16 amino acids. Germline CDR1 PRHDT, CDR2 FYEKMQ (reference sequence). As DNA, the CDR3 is TGTGCCAGCAGCTCTAACCGACAGGTACCTACCTACGAGCAGTACTTC. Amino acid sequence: CASSSNRQVPTYEQYF.

CDR3 amino acids: CASSFRQGQPDTQYF. The CDR3 bases are TGTGCCAGCAGCTTTAGGCAGGGGCAGCCAGATACGCAGTATTTT. The chain joins TRBV7-2 to TRBJ2-3; D may be TRBD1 (6 bases). Germline V gene data show CDR1 as SGHTA and CDR2 as FQGNSA. This CDR3 is built from 15 residues. The V gene lost 3 bases and the J gene lost 4 bases, with 14 bases spanning the gap.

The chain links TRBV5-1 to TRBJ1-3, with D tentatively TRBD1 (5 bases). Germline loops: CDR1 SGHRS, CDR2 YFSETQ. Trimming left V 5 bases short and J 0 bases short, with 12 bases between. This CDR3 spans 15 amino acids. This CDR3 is CASSQGHPSGNTIYF. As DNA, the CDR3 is TGCGCCAGCAGTCAGGGCCACCCCTCTGGAAACACCATATATTTT.

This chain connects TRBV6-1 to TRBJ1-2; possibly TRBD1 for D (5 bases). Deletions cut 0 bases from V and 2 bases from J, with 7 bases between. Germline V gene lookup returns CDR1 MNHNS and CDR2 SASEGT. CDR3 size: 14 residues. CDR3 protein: CASSEATENYGYTF. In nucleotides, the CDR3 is TGTGCCAGCAGTGAAGCGACAGAGAACTATGGCTACACCTTC.

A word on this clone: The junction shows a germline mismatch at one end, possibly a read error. CDR3 DNA: TGTGTCAGCAGTCACCCGAGGGGGGGGCGTCTCGAGCAGTACTTC. Amino acids: CVSSHPRGGRLEQYF. The chain has TRBV6-2 or TRBV6-3 and TRBJ2-7; maybe TRBD2 (7 bases). Germline V gene sequence: CDR1 MNHEY, CDR2 SVGEGT. The CDR3 contains 15 residues.

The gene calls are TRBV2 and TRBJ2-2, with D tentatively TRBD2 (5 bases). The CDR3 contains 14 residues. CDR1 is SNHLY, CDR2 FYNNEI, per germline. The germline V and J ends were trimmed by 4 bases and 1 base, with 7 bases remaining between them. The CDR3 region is CASSGRGNTGELFF. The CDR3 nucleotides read TGTGCCAGCAGTGGACGGGGGAACACCGGGGAGCTGTTTTTT. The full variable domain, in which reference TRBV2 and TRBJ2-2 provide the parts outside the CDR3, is EPEVTQTPSHQVTQMGQEVILRCVPISNHLYFYWYRQILGQKVEFLVSFYNNEISEKSEIFDDQFSVERPDGSNFTLKIRSTKLEDSAMYFCASSGRGNTGELFFGEGSRLTVL.

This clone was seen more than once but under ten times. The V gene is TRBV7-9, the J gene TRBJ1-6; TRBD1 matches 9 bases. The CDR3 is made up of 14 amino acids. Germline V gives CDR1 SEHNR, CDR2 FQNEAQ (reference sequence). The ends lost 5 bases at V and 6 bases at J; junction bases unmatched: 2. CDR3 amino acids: CASSRTGVNSPLHF. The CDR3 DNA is TGTGCCAGCAGCCGGACAGGGGTTAATTCACCCCTCCACTTT.

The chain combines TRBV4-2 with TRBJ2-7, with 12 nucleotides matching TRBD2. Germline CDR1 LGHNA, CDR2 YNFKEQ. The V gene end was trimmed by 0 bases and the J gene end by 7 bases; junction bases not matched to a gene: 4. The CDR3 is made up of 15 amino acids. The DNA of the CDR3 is TGTGCCAGCAGCCAAGAGCTAGCGGGGGGGGAAGAGCAGTACTTC. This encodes CASSQELAGGEEQYF.

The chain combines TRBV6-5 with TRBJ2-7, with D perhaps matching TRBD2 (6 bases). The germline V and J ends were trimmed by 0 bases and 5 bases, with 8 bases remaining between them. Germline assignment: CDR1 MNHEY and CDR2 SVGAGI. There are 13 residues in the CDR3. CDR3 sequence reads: CASSYSRGNEQYF. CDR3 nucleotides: TGTGCCAGCAGTTACTCGCGGGGTAACGAGCAGTACTTC.

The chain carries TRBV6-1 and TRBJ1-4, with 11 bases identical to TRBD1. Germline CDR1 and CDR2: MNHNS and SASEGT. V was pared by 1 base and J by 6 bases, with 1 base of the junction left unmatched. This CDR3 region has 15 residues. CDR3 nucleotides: TGTGCCAGCAGTGAAGGGACAGGGGGCTATGAAAAACTGTTTTTT. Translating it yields CASSEGTGGYEKLFF.

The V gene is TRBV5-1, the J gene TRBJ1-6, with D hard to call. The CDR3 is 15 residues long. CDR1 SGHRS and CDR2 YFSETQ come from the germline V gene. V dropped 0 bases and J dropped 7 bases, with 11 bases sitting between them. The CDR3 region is CASSLALTENSPLHF. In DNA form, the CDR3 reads TGCGCCAGCAGCTTGGCCCTAACCGAGAATTCACCCCTCCACTTT.

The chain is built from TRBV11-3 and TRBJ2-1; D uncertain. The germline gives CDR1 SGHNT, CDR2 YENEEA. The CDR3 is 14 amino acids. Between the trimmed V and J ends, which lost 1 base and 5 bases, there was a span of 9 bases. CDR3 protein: CASSLGLFDNEQFF. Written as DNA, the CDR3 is TGTGCCAGCAGCTTAGGACTCTTCGACAATGAGCAGTTCTTC.

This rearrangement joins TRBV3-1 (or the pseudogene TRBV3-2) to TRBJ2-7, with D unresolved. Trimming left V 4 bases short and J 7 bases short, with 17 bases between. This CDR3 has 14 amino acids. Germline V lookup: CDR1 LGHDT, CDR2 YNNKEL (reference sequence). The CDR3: CASSPRGLRLEQYF. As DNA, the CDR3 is TGTGCCAGCAGCCCACGCGGCCTCCGGTTGGAGCAGTACTTC.

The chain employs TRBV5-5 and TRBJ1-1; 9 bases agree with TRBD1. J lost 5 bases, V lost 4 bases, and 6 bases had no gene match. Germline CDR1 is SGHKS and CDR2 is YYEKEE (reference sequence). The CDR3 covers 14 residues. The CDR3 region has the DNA TGTGCCAGCAGCGTGGACAGGGGTAGGACTGAAGCTTTCTTT. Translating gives CASSVDRGRTEAFF.

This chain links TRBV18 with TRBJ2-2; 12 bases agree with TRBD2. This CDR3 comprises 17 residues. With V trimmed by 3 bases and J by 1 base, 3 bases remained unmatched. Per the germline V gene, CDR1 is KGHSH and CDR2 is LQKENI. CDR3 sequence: CASSPWTSGVNTGELFF. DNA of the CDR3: TGTGCCAGCTCACCTTGGACTAGCGGGGTGAACACCGGGGAGCTGTTTTTT.

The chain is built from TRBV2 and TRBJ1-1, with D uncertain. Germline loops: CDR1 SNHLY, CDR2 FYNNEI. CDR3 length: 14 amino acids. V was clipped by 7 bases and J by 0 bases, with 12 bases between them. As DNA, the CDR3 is TGTGCCAGCACGGGTCAGCCTATGAACACTGAAGCTTTCTTT. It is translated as CASTGQPMNTEAFF. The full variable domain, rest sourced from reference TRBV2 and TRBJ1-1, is EPEVTQTPSHQVTQMGQEVILRCVPISNHLYFYWYRQILGQKVEFLVSFYNNEISEKSEIFDDQFSVERPDGSNFTLKIRSTKLEDSAMYFCASTGQPMNTEAFFGQGTRLTVV.

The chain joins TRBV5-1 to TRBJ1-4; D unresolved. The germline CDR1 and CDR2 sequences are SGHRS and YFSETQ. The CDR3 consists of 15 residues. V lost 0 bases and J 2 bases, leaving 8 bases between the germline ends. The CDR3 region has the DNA TGCGCCAGCAGCTTGGCTGAAGCCACTAATGAAAAACTGTTTTTT. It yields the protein CASSLAEATNEKLFF.

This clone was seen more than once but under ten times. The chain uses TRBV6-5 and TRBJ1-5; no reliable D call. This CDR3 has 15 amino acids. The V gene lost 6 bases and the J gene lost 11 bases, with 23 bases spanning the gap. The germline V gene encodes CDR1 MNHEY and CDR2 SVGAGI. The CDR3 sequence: CASSAGRLPSRAQHF. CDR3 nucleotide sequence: TGTGCCAGCAGCGCGGGGAGGCTCCCTAGCCGAGCCCAGCATTTT.

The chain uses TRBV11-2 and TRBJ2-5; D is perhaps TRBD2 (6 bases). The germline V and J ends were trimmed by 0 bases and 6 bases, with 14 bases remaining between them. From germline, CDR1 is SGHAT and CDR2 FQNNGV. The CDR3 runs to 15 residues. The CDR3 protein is CASSLDRGGWQTQYF. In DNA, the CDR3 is TGTGCCAGCAGCTTAGATCGTGGGGGGTGGCAGACCCAGTACTTC. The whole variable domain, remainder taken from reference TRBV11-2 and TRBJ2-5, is EAGVAQSPRYKIIEKRQSVAFWCNPISGHATLYWYQQILGQGPKLLIQFQNNGVVDDSQLPKDRFSAERLKGVDSTLKIQPAKLEDSAVYLCASSLDRGGWQTQYFGPGTRLLVL.

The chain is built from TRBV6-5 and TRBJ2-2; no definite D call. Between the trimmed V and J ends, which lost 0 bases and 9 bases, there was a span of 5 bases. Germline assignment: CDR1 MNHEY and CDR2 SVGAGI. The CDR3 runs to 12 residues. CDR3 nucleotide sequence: TGTGCCAGCAGTTACTCCCTCCGGGAGCTGTTTTTT. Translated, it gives CASSYSLRELFF.

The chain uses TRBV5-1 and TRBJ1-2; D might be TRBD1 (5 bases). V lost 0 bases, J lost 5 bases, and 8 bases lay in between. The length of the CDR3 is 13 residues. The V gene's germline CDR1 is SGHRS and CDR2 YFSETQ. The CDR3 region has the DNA TGCGCCAGCAGCTTGGGTGGGGCATATGGCTACACCTTC. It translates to CASSLGGAYGYTF.

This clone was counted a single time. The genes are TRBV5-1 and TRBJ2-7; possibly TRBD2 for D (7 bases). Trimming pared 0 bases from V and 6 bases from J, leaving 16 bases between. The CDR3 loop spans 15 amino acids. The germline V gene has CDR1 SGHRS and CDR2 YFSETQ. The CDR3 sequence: CASSLVGGGPFEQYF. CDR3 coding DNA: TGCGCCAGCAGCTTGGTTGGCGGGGGCCCGTTCGAGCAGTACTTC.